This T cell receptor beta chain was recovered during a study of blood T cell repertoires in COVID-19. Overall study: The cDNA or gDNA used as material had been derived from T cells, B-cell-depleted T cells, or PBMCs.

Germline lookup yields CDR1 MGHDK and CDR2 SYGVNS. The germline V and J ends were trimmed by 5 bases and 1 base, with 11 bases remaining between them. This CDR3 spans 14 amino acids. In the original processing: Scientists estimated how many nucleated cells there were by amplifying reference gene primers. Sequencing was performed with immunoSEQ multiplex PCR; in TCRdb, only in-frame clones are kept and a portion is missing. The V and J calls and the clone size are those of that table, but D and trimming were determined from the DNA. The sample lists approximately 210,000 clones, roughly 84% occurring once.

Material for sequencing was peripheral blood. This TCR was sampled from a man younger than 45 with active or convalescent COVID-19. This chain uses TRBV25-1 with TRBJ1-1; possibly TRBD1 for D (5 bases). CDR3 DNA sequence: TGTGCCAGCAGTAAGGGGTGGGCGAACACTGAAGCTTTCTTT. It translates to CASSKGWANTEAFF. The variable domain in full, with the rest retrieved from reference TRBV25-1 and TRBJ1-1, is EADIYQTPRYLVIGTGKKITLECSQTMGHDKMYWYQQDPGMELHLIHYSYGVNSTEKGDLSSESTVSRIRTEHFPLTLESARPSHTSQYLCASSKGWANTEAFFGQGTRLTVV.